The entry below describes one T cell receptor beta chain. The repertoire was sequenced with immunoSEQ multiplex PCR; TCRdb's copy has only in-frame clones and lacks some. The table records 120,000 to 150,000 clones, about 90% of them present only once. These data belong to a study of control samples from healthy donors and cancer patients. This CDR3 is built from 14 residues. V lost 7 bases and J lost 1, with 10 bases in between. The germline CDR1 and CDR2 sequences are SNHLY and FYNNEI. Sequenced sample: blood. The chain has TRBV2 and TRBJ2-2; a possible D gene is TRBD1 (6 bases). The sequence came from a man aged 18 to 35 in good health. The CDR3 DNA sequence: TGTGCCAGCACGGGGACACAGAACACCGGGGAGCTGTTTTTT. This gives the protein CASTGTQNTGELFF. Full variable domain (outside the CDR3, taken from reference TRBV2 and TRBJ2-2): EPEVTQTPSHQVTQMGQEVILRCVPISNHLYFYWYRQILGQKVEFLVSFYNNEISEKSEIFDDQFSVERPDGSNFTLKIRSTKLEDSAMYFCASTGTQNTGELFFGEGSRLTVL.